The 13 T cell receptor beta chains reported below all come from one sample, sequenced in a study of blood T cell repertoires in COVID-19. TCRdb's copy holds only in-frame clones and misses some; the assay was immunoSEQ multiplex PCR. The sample has around 190,000 clones; 86% are singletons. The sequenced material came from PBMCs or T cells enriched from blood (not recorded which). Every receptor here comes from a woman aged 40 to 55 in a cohort exposed to, infected with or recovered from COVID-19 (not recorded which).

V usage is TRBV7-8 and J usage is TRBJ2-7, with unresolved D. From germline, CDR1 is SGHVS and CDR2 FQNEAQ. The CDR3 contains 12 residues. V shed 3 bases and J shed 0 bases, with 3 bases lying between them. CDR3 protein: CASSLSSYEQYF. In DNA, the CDR3 is TGTGCCAGCAGCTTGAGCTCCTACGAGCAGTACTTC.

The V gene is TRBV19, the J gene TRBJ1-1, with 7 bases matching TRBD1. Trimming removed 4 bases from V and 7 bases from J; junction bases left unmatched: 15. The CDR3 totals 16 residues. CDR1 and CDR2 from the germline V gene are LNHDA and SQIVND (reference sequence). The CDR3: CASSTRQGPKRNEAFF. Written as DNA, the CDR3 is TGTGCCAGTAGTACAAGACAGGGCCCGAAACGAAATGAAGCTTTCTTT. Using reference TRBV19 and TRBJ1-1 for the parts outside the CDR3, the full variable domain is DGGITQSPKYLFRKEGQNVTLSCEQNLNHDAMYWYRQDPGQGLRLIYYSQIVNDFQKGDIAEGYSVSREKKESFPLTVTSAQKNPTAFYLCASSTRQGPKRNEAFFGQGTRLTVV.

The chain is built from TRBV7-2 and TRBJ1-1; no clear D gene. From germline, CDR1 is SGHTA and CDR2 FQGNSA. CDR3 size: 13 residues. Trimming took 6 bases from V and 1 from J, leaving 9 bases between them. CDR3 nucleotides: TGTGCCAGCAGATTACACACGAACACTGAAGCTTTCTTT. Translation: CASRLHTNTEAFF.

The V gene is TRBV11-2, the J gene TRBJ2-7; 10 nucleotides align to TRBD2. V shed 0 bases and J 3 bases; nucleotides not matched to a gene: 2. CDR3 length: 15 residues. The V gene's germline CDR1 is SGHAT and CDR2 FQNNGV. The chain's CDR3 is CASSLELAGRYEQYF. In DNA, the CDR3 is TGTGCCAGCAGCTTAGAACTAGCGGGACGCTACGAGCAGTACTTC.

The CDR3 DNA is TGTGCCAGCAGCTTAGCACAGGGGGCGTTGCAGCCCCAGCATTTT. Its translation is CASSLAQGALQPQHF. The gene calls are TRBV7-8 and TRBJ1-5; 9 nucleotides agree with TRBD1. J lost 7 bases, V lost 0 bases, and 4 bases had no gene match. This CDR3 comprises 15 residues. Germline CDR1 SGHVS, CDR2 FQNEAQ.

V and J are TRBV29-1 and TRBJ2-2; D not resolved. This CDR3 is 14 amino acids long. Trimming removed 1 base from V and 4 bases from J, with 10 bases in between. Germline V gives CDR1 SQVTM, CDR2 ANQGSEA. Here the CDR3 reads CSVEVATFTGELFF. CDR3 sequence (DNA): TGCAGCGTTGAAGTGGCCACCTTCACCGGGGAGCTGTTTTTT.

V usage is TRBV5-6 and J usage is TRBJ2-5, with 7 nucleotides matching TRBD2. V shed 4 bases, J shed 4 bases, and the junction held 10 bases outside the gene matches. This CDR3 contains 15 residues. Germline assignment: CDR1 SGHDT and CDR2 YYEEEE. The CDR3 is CASSPPPGGRETQYF. In DNA, the CDR3 is TGTGCCAGCAGCCCACCCCCCGGCGGGAGAGAGACCCAGTACTTC.

This chain connects TRBV18 to TRBJ1-1; unclear D gene. Germline CDR1 reads KGHSH; CDR2 reads LQKENI. Trimming cost V 6 bases and J 2 bases, with 13 bases left between them. The CDR3 length is 14 residues. The CDR3 DNA reads TGTGCCAGCTCCGTGCGGCCAGATAACACTGAAGCTTTCTTT. Encoded protein: CASSVRPDNTEAFF.

V gene TRBV11-3 combines with J gene TRBJ2-1; 8 positions match TRBD1. Looked up from germline, CDR1 is SGHNT and CDR2 is YENEEA. This CDR3 is 14 amino acids long. With V trimmed by 5 bases and J by 4 bases, 4 bases remained unmatched. CDR3 residues: CASSLTGGYNEQFF. CDR3 DNA: TGTGCCAGCAGCCTCACAGGGGGTTACAATGAGCAGTTCTTC.

The rearrangement links TRBV9 to TRBJ2-3, with TRBD2 as a possible D gene (6 bases). The CDR3 is 15 amino acids. Germline V gene data show CDR1 as SGDLS and CDR2 as YYNGEE. V was pared by 0 bases and J by 0 bases, with 8 bases between. DNA of the CDR3: TGTGCCAGCAGCGTAGGGGGGGACAGCACAGATACGCAGTATTTT. Translation: CASSVGGDSTDTQYF.

For the CDR3, the DNA is TGCGCCAGCAGCCAACGTAGCGGGGGAGAGACCCAGTACTTC. This encodes CASSQRSGGETQYF. The chain combines TRBV4-1 with TRBJ2-5; 9 positions agree with TRBD2. The CDR3 covers 14 residues. Germline V lookup: CDR1 MGHRA, CDR2 YSYEKL. V gave up 2 bases and J gave up 4 bases; unmatched junction bases: 2.

The J gene is TRBJ2-5, the V gene TRBV28; TRBD1 matches at 11 bases. Trimming at V came to 10 bases and at J to 4 bases, leaving 8 bases not matched to a gene. The germline V gene has CDR1 MDHEN and CDR2 SYDVKM. The CDR3 length is 14 residues. CDR3 sequence reads: CATLWDRGLETQYF. The CDR3 DNA reads TGTGCCACCCTCTGGGACAGGGGGTTAGAGACCCAGTACTTC.

The V call is TRBV3-1 (or the pseudogene TRBV3-2), the J call TRBJ1-1; tentative D call: TRBD1 (5 bases). Per the germline V gene, CDR1 is LGHDT and CDR2 is YNNKEL (reference sequence). The CDR3 loop spans 13 amino acids. Trimming took 2 bases from V and 4 from J, leaving 8 bases between them. CDR3 region: CASSQFDSTEAFF. CDR3 coding DNA: TGTGCCAGCAGCCAATTCGACAGCACTGAAGCTTTCTTT.